This passage covers 17 T cell receptor beta chains from one sample sequenced in a study of blood T cell repertoires in COVID-19. TCRdb's table, derived via immunoSEQ multiplex PCR, lists solely in-frame clones and lacks some. This sample has a few hundred thousand clones, with around 81% found just once. The material sequenced was peripheral blood. These receptors came from a woman aged 45-65 years with active or convalescent COVID-19.

The CDR3 reads CASSRLAGGNEQFF. CDR3 nucleotide sequence: TGTGCCAGCAGCCGACTGGCGGGAGGCAATGAGCAGTTCTTC. The rearrangement joins TRBV13 to TRBJ2-1; 8 nucleotides agree with TRBD2. After removal of 5 bases from V and 6 bases from J, the junction contained 6 bases not matched to a gene. CDR3 length: 14 residues. From germline, CDR1 is PRHDT and CDR2 FYEKMQ (reference sequence).

The chain carries TRBV4-1 and TRBJ1-1, with D unresolved. CDR3 size: 13 residues. Germline CDR1 reads MGHRA; CDR2 reads YSYEKL. V shed 1 base and J shed 4 bases, with 7 bases lying between them. The CDR3 protein is CASSQALSTEAFF. The CDR3 DNA reads TGCGCCAGCAGCCAAGCCCTAAGCACTGAAGCTTTCTTT.

The CDR3 DNA reads TGTGCCAGTAGTCTCGACAGGGCCAGGCAGCCCCAGCATTTT. As protein: CASSLDRARQPQHF. This chain joins TRBV19 and TRBJ1-5; TRBD1 aligns across 7 bases. V trimming: 5 bases; J trimming: 7 bases; junction bases outside the gene matches: 8. CDR1 is LNHDA, CDR2 SQIVND, per germline (reference sequence). The CDR3 has 14 amino acids.

The genes are TRBV6-5 and TRBJ1-1; D is undetermined. CDR3 length: 12 amino acids. Germline values: CDR1 MNHEY, CDR2 SVGAGI. V was cut by 10 bases and J by 7 bases, with 16 bases left in between. The CDR3 sequence is CAIPNQVGEAFF. CDR3 DNA: TGTGCCATCCCAAACCAGGTGGGTGAAGCTTTCTTT.

This clone was observed at least ten times. The CDR3: CASSPPGLAGGGQFF. For the CDR3, the DNA is TGTGCCAGCAGCCCACCGGGACTAGCGGGAGGAGGGCAGTTCTTC. This chain joins TRBV7-2 and TRBJ2-1; TRBD2 matches at 15 bases. Trimming took 5 bases from V and 12 from J; bases not matched to a gene: 8. This CDR3 comprises 15 residues. The V gene's germline CDR1 is SGHTA and CDR2 FQGNSA.

The chain couples TRBV5-1 to TRBJ2-1, with 12 bases identical to TRBD2. Per germline, CDR1 SGHRS and CDR2 YFSETQ. The V and J ends lost 8 bases and 8 bases, in that order; junction bases with no gene match: 5. This CDR3 contains 13 residues. DNA of the CDR3: TGCGCCAGTAGGACTAGCGGGACCGATGAGCAGTTCTTC. Translation: CASRTSGTDEQFF. The full variable domain, in which reference TRBV5-1 and TRBJ2-1 provide the parts outside the CDR3, is KAGVTQTPRYLIKTRGQQVTLSCSPISGHRSVSWYQQTPGQGLQFLFEYFSETQRNKGNFPGRFSGRQFSNSRSEMNVSTLELGDSALYLCASRTSGTDEQFFGPGTRLTVL.

The genes are TRBV28 and TRBJ2-1; 7 bases fit TRBD1. This CDR3 is 19 amino acids long. J was trimmed by 4 bases and V by 1 base; bases with no gene match: 16. In germline, CDR1 is MDHEN, CDR2 SYDVKM. DNA for the CDR3: TGTGCCAGCAGTTTATTCGAGTGGGTAGACAGGGTTGGTTACAATGAGCAGTTCTTC. Amino acids: CASSLFEWVDRVGYNEQFF.

The V and J genes are TRBV7-9 and TRBJ1-4; the match to TRBD1 covers 7 bases. The CDR3 loop spans 14 amino acids. V was clipped by 3 bases and J by 7 bases; unmatched bases: 5. CDR1 SEHNR and CDR2 FQNEAQ come from the germline V gene (reference sequence). CDR3 in DNA: TGTGCCAGCAGCTTCGACAGGGTTGGTGAAAAACTGTTTTTT. This codes for CASSFDRVGEKLFF.

V is TRBV5-1 and J is TRBJ1-1; 9 bases match TRBD1. Looked up from germline, CDR1 is SGHRS and CDR2 is YFSETQ. The CDR3 consists of 15 residues. V lost 4 bases and J lost 6; bases outside the gene matches: 10. The CDR3 reads CASSTRPGTGSEAFF. The CDR3 DNA reads as TGCGCCAGCAGCACCAGACCCGGGACAGGGTCTGAAGCTTTCTTT.

This chain uses TRBV15 with TRBJ2-1, with D possibly being TRBD1 (6 bases). CDR1 is LNHNV and CDR2 is YYDKDF in the germline V gene (reference sequence). The V and J ends lost 0 bases and 6 bases respectively, with 12 bases between them. CDR3 length: 15 amino acids. The chain's CDR3 is CATSRDWGPSNEQFF. In DNA form, the CDR3 reads TGTGCCACCAGCAGAGATTGGGGGCCTTCCAATGAGCAGTTCTTC.

The rearrangement uses TRBV19 and TRBJ1-3; possibly TRBD1 for D (5 bases). The length of the CDR3 is 14 residues. Germline V gene sequence: CDR1 LNHDA, CDR2 SQIVND (reference sequence). V was clipped by 11 bases and J by 0 bases, with 14 bases between them. CDR3 in DNA: TGTGCCTCCTCGCCGGGGGTCTCTGGAAACACCATATATTTT. Translation: CASSPGVSGNTIYF.

Comments on this clone: Other DNA sequences in the sample encode the same CDR3. The chain employs TRBV5-1 and TRBJ2-2; perhaps TRBD2 as D (5 bases). The germline CDR1 and CDR2 sequences are SGHRS and YFSETQ. There are 14 residues in the CDR3. Trimming cost V 2 bases and J 4 bases, with 9 bases left between them. CDR3 region: CASSLASGTGELFF. The CDR3, as DNA: TGCGCCAGCAGCTTAGCGAGCGGCACCGGGGAGCTGTTTTTT.

For the CDR3, the DNA is TGTGCCAGCAGTTACTCACAGGGTGGTGAAGCTTTCTTT. The encoded protein is CASSYSQGGEAFF. The chain carries TRBV6-6 and TRBJ1-1; a weak D match, TRBD1 (6 bases). The CDR3 is 13 amino acids. Germline-derived CDR1 and CDR2 are MNHNY and SVGAGI (reference sequence). The germline V and J ends were trimmed by 0 bases and 7 bases, with 9 bases remaining between them.

This chain joins TRBV2 and TRBJ1-1; tentatively, D is TRBD1 (6 bases). The CDR3 has 14 residues. The V gene's germline CDR1 is SNHLY and CDR2 FYNNEI. The germline V and J ends were trimmed by 4 bases and 5 bases, with 14 bases remaining between them. The chain's CDR3 is CASSAGQMGTEAFF. The CDR3 nucleotides read TGTGCCAGCAGTGCGGGACAAATGGGGACTGAAGCTTTCTTT.

CDR3 loop: CASSPRLAGGPGELFF. CDR3 bases: TGTGCCAGCAGCCCCAGACTAGCGGGAGGTCCCGGGGAGCTGTTTTTT. This chain joins TRBV7-9 and TRBJ2-2, with 13 positions matching TRBD2. Germline values: CDR1 SEHNR, CDR2 FQNEAQ (reference sequence). This CDR3 is 16 amino acids long. Germline trimming cut 5 bases from V and 6 bases from J; bases unmatched to any gene: 6.

This chain links TRBV9 with TRBJ2-2; TRBD2 might be the D (6 bases). The germline V gene encodes CDR1 SGDLS and CDR2 YYNGEE. CDR3 size: 15 residues. Trimming cost V 1 base and J 5 bases, with 12 bases left between them. CDR3 coding DNA: TGTGCCAGCAGCGTAAAATGGGGAGGAACCGGGGAGCTGTTTTTT. Its translation: CASSVKWGGTGELFF.

The genes are TRBV5-1 and TRBJ1-1, with D unresolved. This CDR3 is built from 15 residues. Germline V gene lookup returns CDR1 SGHRS and CDR2 YFSETQ. V lost 4 bases, J lost 4 bases, and 17 bases lay in between. The CDR3: CASSRVLNLGTEAFF. The DNA of the CDR3 is TGCGCCAGCAGCCGAGTACTGAATCTAGGCACTGAAGCTTTCTTT.